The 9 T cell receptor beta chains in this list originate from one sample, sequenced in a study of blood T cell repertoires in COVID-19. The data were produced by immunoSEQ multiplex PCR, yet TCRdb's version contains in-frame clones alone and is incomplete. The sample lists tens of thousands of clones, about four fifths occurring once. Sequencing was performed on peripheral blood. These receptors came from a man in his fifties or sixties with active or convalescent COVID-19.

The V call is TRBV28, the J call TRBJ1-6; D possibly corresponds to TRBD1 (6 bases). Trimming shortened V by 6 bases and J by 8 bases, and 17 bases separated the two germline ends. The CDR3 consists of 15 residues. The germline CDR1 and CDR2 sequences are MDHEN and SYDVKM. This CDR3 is CASSLEQGLYSPLHF. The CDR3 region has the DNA TGTGCCAGCAGCCTAGAACAGGGTCTCTATTCACCCCTCCACTTT. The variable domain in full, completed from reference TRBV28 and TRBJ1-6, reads DVKVTQSSRYLVKRTGEKVFLECVQDMDHENMFWYRQDPGLGLRLIYFSYDVKMKEKGDIPEGYSVSREKKERFSLILESASTNQTSMYLCASSLEQGLYSPLHFGNGTRLTVT.

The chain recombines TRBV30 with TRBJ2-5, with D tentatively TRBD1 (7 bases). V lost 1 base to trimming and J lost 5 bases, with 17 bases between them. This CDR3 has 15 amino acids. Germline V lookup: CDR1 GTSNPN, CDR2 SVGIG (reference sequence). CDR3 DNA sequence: TGTGCCTGGAGTGGTGTGCAGGGGGGAATGGAGACCCAGTACTTC. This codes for CAWSGVQGGMETQYF.

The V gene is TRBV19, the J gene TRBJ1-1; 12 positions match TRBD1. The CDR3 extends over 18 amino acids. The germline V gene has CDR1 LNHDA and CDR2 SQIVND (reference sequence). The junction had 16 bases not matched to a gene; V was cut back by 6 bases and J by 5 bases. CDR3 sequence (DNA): TGTGCCAGTAGACAGATTACCGGGACAGGGGGCCAAGGTACTGAAGCTTTCTTT. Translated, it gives CASRQITGTGGQGTEAFF.

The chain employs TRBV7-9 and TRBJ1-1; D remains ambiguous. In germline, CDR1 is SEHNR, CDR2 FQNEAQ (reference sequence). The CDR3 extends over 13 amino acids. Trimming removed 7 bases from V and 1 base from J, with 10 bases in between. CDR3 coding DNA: TGTGCCAGCATGGAGGGTTCGAACACTGAAGCTTTCTTT. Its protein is CASMEGSNTEAFF.

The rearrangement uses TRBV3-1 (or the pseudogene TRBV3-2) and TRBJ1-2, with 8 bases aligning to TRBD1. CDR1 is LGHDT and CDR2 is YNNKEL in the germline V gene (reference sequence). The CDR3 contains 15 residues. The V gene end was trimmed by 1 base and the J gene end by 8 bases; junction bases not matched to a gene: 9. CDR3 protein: CASSQGYQGAQGYTF. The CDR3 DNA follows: TGTGCCAGCAGCCAAGGGTACCAGGGGGCGCAGGGCTACACCTTC.

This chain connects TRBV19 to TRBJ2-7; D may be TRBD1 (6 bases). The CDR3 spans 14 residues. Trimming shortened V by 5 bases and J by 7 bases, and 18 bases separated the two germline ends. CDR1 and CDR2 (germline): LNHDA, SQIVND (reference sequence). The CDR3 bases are TGTGCCAGTAGTTTAACAGGGAACTCAGATGAGCAGTACGTC. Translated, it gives CASSLTGNSDEQYV.

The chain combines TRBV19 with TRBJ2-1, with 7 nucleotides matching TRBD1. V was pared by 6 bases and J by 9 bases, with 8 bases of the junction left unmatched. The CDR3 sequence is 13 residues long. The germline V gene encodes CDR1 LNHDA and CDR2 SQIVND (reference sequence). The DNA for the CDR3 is TGTGCCAGTAGGAAAACAGGGGTGGTTGAGCAGTTCTTC. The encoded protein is CASRKTGVVEQFF.

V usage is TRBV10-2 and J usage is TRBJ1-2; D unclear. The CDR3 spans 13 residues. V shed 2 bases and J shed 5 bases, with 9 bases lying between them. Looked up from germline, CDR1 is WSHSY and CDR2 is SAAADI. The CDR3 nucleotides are TGCGCCAGCAGTGAGGGGAGGGCGTATGGCTACACCTTC. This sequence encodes CASSEGRAYGYTF.

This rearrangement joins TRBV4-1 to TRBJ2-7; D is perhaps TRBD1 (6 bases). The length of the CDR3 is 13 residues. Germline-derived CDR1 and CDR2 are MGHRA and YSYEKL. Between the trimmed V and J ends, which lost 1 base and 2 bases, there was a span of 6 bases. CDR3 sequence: CASSQGQAYEQYV. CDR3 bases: TGCGCCAGCAGCCAAGGACAGGCCTACGAGCAGTACGTC.